This entry describes one T cell receptor beta chain. This entry belongs to a study of blood T cell repertoires in COVID-19. Study background: Donors in the United States, Italy and Spain gave samples during acute or convalescent COVID-19. Nucleic acid was either cDNA or gDNA, and it came from T cells, B-cell-depleted T cells, or PBMCs.

CDR3 size: 15 residues. Losses at the gene ends were 5 bases for V and 7 bases for J; bases not matched to a gene: 10. Germline CDR1 reads LNHDA; CDR2 reads SQIVND (reference sequence). In the study's own analysis: Nucleated cell number was recorded as an estimate derived from reference gene primer amplification. Some clones are missing from TCRdb's copy, which holds only in-frame ones; the method was immunoSEQ multiplex PCR. That table is the source of V, J and clone size, and D and trimming were worked out from the DNA. Counted here are 45,000 to 60,000 clones, approximately 88% occurring once; the ten biggest clones make up roughly 2.2%.

The clonotype originates from a human donor in a cohort sampled during active COVID-19. The sequencing sample was made of peripheral blood. The chain uses TRBV19 and TRBJ2-7, with TRBD1 matching 11 bases. The CDR3 DNA reads TGTGCCAGTAGTGCCGGGACAGGGGGTCTGTTAGAGCAGTACTTC. Protein product: CASSAGTGGLLEQYF. Complete variable domain (other parts from reference TRBV19 and TRBJ2-7): DGGITQSPKYLFRKEGQNVTLSCEQNLNHDAMYWYRQDPGQGLRLIYYSQIVNDFQKGDIAEGYSVSREKKESFPLTVTSAQKNPTAFYLCASSAGTGGLLEQYFGPGTRLTVT.